This TCR beta chain was captured by sequencing in a study of cytomegalovirus exposure and HLA in healthy donors. Overall study: Among several hundred genotyped donors, around 81% fell in the Caucasian-associated ancestry cluster. Findings and caveats of the study: The productive fraction for most TCR beta V segments was about 87% or about 30% in an earlier analysis.

Notes on this clone: The antigen is undetermined.

Deletions cut 6 bases from V and 5 bases from J, with 5 bases between. The CDR3 has 11 residues. Germline V gene lookup returns CDR1 MNHNS and CDR2 SASEGT. PCR amplification relied on 60 Vbeta primers (plus 13 Jbeta primers). How the authors handled the data: There were about 80 million unique TCR beta chains by a later count, and about 11 million of them were shared. TCRdb keeps only in-frame clones here, not all; method: immunoSEQ multiplex PCR. Clonal size and the V and J genes are those of that table, whereas D and trimming came from the DNA. The sample records around 200,000 clones, 65% to 90% being singletons.

The sample was PBMCs. The gene calls are TRBV6-1 and TRBJ2-1; D call uncertain. This receptor was taken from a woman aged 45-65 years in good health and CMV-seronegative. In nucleotides, the CDR3 is TGTGCCAGCAGCCCTCACAATGAGCAGTTCTTC. Translating it yields CASSPHNEQFF.